The 10 T cell receptor beta chains below come from one sample, sequenced in a study of CD8 T cells in ankylosing spondylitis. In TCRdb, the 5' RACE reads were re-called with MiXCR into one record per CDR3 protein. The repertoire consists of tens of thousands of distinct CDR3 sequences, with approximately 3.6% occurring once and the leading ten covering approximately 4%. The specimen sequenced was blood, either unsorted or a sorted T cell fraction (not recorded which). The receptor source for this set is a female donor with ankylosing spondylitis or in good health (not recorded which).

This clonotype was recorded at least ten times. V and J are TRBV9 and TRBJ2-3; 11 bases fit TRBD1. CDR1 is SGDLS, CDR2 YYNGEE, per germline. The CDR3 runs to 15 residues. The J segment lost 6 bases and the V segment lost 4 bases, leaving 7 bases of the junction unmatched. This CDR3 is CASSPRTGGVDTQYF. CDR3 nucleotides: TGTGCCAGCAGCCCCCGGACAGGGGGCGTGGATACGCAGTATTTT.

This clonotype came up many times. V gene TRBV9 combines with J gene TRBJ1-1; D may be TRBD1 (5 bases). V was shortened by 2 bases and J by 4 bases, with 12 bases between the two germline ends. CDR3 length equals 14 residues. Germline V CDR1 and CDR2: SGDLS, YYNGEE. Here the CDR3 DNA reads TGTGCCAGCAGCGTCGGGGGAACGGGCACTGAAGCTTTCTTT. It is translated as CASSVGGTGTEAFF.

The chain is built from TRBV9 and TRBJ2-5; 7 bases are a match to TRBD2. Germline CDR1 is SGDLS and CDR2 is YYNGEE. With V trimmed by 4 bases and J by 3 bases, 9 bases remained unmatched. There are 15 residues in the CDR3. The CDR3 here is CASSPLSGLEETQYF. As DNA, the CDR3 is TGTGCCAGCAGCCCTTTATCCGGACTAGAAGAGACCCAGTACTTC.

This clonotype was found many times. The CDR3 protein is CASSVGGGPYYNEQFF. CDR3 nucleotide sequence: TGTGCCAGCAGCGTAGGGGGGGGGCCCTATTACAATGAGCAGTTCTTC. The chain combines TRBV9 with TRBJ2-1, with D tentatively TRBD2 (7 bases). Trimming removed 0 bases at V and 4 bases at J, with 14 bases between. Germline CDR1 is SGDLS and CDR2 is YYNGEE. The CDR3 has 16 residues.

This clonotype was seen repeatedly, ten times or more. V usage is TRBV9 and J usage is TRBJ1-4; the D is unclear. The CDR3 consists of 14 residues. With 0 bases removed from V and 4 bases from J, the gap between germline ends came to 7 bases. The germline V gene has CDR1 SGDLS and CDR2 YYNGEE. The CDR3 nucleotides are TGTGCCAGCAGCGTAGATAGGGATAATGAAAAACTGTTTTTT. This gives the protein CASSVDRDNEKLFF.

This clonotype occurred many times. The genes are TRBV9 and TRBJ2-7; D gene ambiguous. The CDR3 loop spans 14 amino acids. V shed 0 bases and J shed 0 bases, with 7 bases lying between them. CDR1 is SGDLS, CDR2 YYNGEE, per germline. Written as DNA, the CDR3 is TGTGCCAGCAGCGTAGGGACGAACTCCTACGAGCAGTACTTC. It is translated as CASSVGTNSYEQYF.

This clonotype was picked up many times. The chain uses TRBV9 and TRBJ2-1; a weak D match, TRBD1 (5 bases). The germline V gene has CDR1 SGDLS and CDR2 YYNGEE. Trimming removed 2 bases from V and 6 bases from J, with 12 bases in between. This CDR3 has 14 residues. This CDR3 is CASSVARVGNEQFF. The CDR3 DNA follows: TGTGCCAGCAGCGTTGCCAGGGTCGGCAATGAGCAGTTCTTC.

This clonotype was seen repeatedly, ten times or more. The chain couples TRBV9 to TRBJ2-7; 7 bases agree with TRBD1. Germline V gives CDR1 SGDLS, CDR2 YYNGEE. V lost 1 base to trimming and J lost 4 bases; unmatched junction nucleotides: 8. This CDR3 region has 15 residues. CDR3 in DNA: TGTGCCAGCAGCGTACACACCGGGACAGTTTACGAGCAGTACTTC. Translating it yields CASSVHTGTVYEQYF.

This clonotype was recorded many times. The chain joins TRBV9 to TRBJ1-3; the D gene is possibly TRBD1 (5 bases). This CDR3 region has 14 residues. Germline lookup yields CDR1 SGDLS and CDR2 YYNGEE. The V gene lost 3 bases and the J gene lost 2 bases, with 9 bases spanning the gap. The CDR3 sequence is CASSAGGTGNTIYF. In DNA, the CDR3 is TGTGCCAGCAGCGCCGGGGGAACTGGAAACACCATATATTTT. The variable domain in full, completed from reference TRBV9 and TRBJ1-3, reads DSGVTQTPKHLITATGQRVTLRCSPRSGDLSVYWYQQSLDQGLQFLIQYYNGEERAKGNILERFSAQQFPDLHSELNLSSLELGDSALYFCASSAGGTGNTIYFGEGSWLTVV.

In this sample, this clonotype turned up a few times. This chain connects TRBV9 to TRBJ2-1, with D unresolved. Germline V lookup: CDR1 SGDLS, CDR2 YYNGEE. The V gene lost 3 bases and the J gene lost 8 bases, with 12 bases spanning the gap. The CDR3 runs to 13 residues. The CDR3 loop reads CASSATPGDEQFF. CDR3 DNA: TGTGCCAGCAGCGCGACACCGGGCGATGAGCAGTTCTTC. The entire variable domain, with the rest obtained from reference TRBV9 and TRBJ2-1, is as follows: DSGVTQTPKHLITATGQRVTLRCSPRSGDLSVYWYQQSLDQGLQFLIQYYNGEERAKGNILERFSAQQFPDLHSELNLSSLELGDSALYFCASSATPGDEQFFGPGTRLTVL.